These 23 T cell receptor beta chains share one sample of origin, sequenced in a study of shared clonotypes between healthy human individuals. Assay used: immunoSEQ multiplex PCR; TCRdb lists only in-frame clones, some missing. The table lists more than 2 million clones, about 94% of them singletons, with around 1.7% in the top ten. It was CD45RO-negative cells, positively selected for CCR7, that made up naive CD8 cells, with terminally differentiated effector memory CD45RA+ cells excluded. Sequencing input: naive CD8+ T cells from PBMCs. These receptors were collected from a man between 18 and 29 years old in good health. Some clones in this sample may be carry-over from other donors' samples.

V is TRBV7-2 and J is TRBJ2-7; 8 nucleotides align to TRBD2. The V segment lost 5 bases and the J segment 0 bases; nucleotides outside the gene matches: 9. This CDR3 spans 16 amino acids. Germline V CDR1 and CDR2: SGHTA, FQGNSA. In DNA, the CDR3 is TGTGCCAGCAGCCACCGGAGCGGGGGTAGCTCCTACGAGCAGTACTTC. It encodes CASSHRSGGSSYEQYF.

The J gene is TRBJ2-7, the V gene TRBV5-1; a weak D match, TRBD1 (5 bases). Trimming removed 3 bases from V and 2 bases from J, with 15 bases in between. CDR1 and CDR2 (germline): SGHRS, YFSETQ. This CDR3 has 15 amino acids. This CDR3 reads CASSSAQGSTYEQYF. The CDR3 DNA sequence: TGCGCCAGCAGCTCCGCGCAGGGCTCGACCTACGAGCAGTACTTC.

The chain links TRBV4-1 to TRBJ1-2; TRBD1 aligns across 9 bases. V gave up 0 bases and J gave up 6 bases; unmatched junction bases: 8. CDR3 size: 16 residues. Germline V CDR1 and CDR2: MGHRA, YSYEKL. The CDR3 DNA is TGCGCCAGCAGCCAAGATATATGGGACAGGGTCGATGGCTACACCTTC. Its protein is CASSQDIWDRVDGYTF.

As regards this clone: This specimen includes other DNA sequences encoding the same CDR3. The chain uses TRBV27 and TRBJ1-1; weak D call: TRBD1 (5 bases). The germline V gene has CDR1 MNHEY and CDR2 SMNVEV (reference sequence). Between the trimmed V and J ends, which lost 1 base and 5 bases, there was a span of 8 bases. The CDR3 covers 13 residues. Written as DNA, the CDR3 is TGTGCCAGCAGTTTATTGGGGGGTACTGAAGCTTTCTTT. This codes for CASSLLGGTEAFF.

This chain connects TRBV7-8 to TRBJ1-1; D uncertain. Germline loops: CDR1 SGHVS, CDR2 FQNEAQ. The length of the CDR3 is 14 residues. Trimming cost V 7 bases and J 1 base, with 13 bases left between them. CDR3 nucleotide sequence: TGTGCCAGCACCCCCGAAGGGCAGAACACTGAAGCTTTCTTT. Translated: CASTPEGQNTEAFF.

This clone has only one observation. The chain is built from TRBV7-9 and TRBJ1-2; tentatively, D is TRBD1 (5 bases). Deletions cut 5 bases from V and 3 bases from J, with 19 bases between. This CDR3 has 16 amino acids. Germline V CDR1 and CDR2: SEHNR, FQNEAQ (reference sequence). The CDR3 DNA follows: TGTGCCAGCAGCCCAGTGGTGGGCAGGGACTACTATGGCTACACCTTC. This encodes CASSPVVGRDYYGYTF.

This clone showed up just once. The chain employs TRBV7-8 and TRBJ2-4; possible D gene TRBD1, 5 bases. V gave up 5 bases and J gave up 6 bases, with 14 bases separating them. The CDR3 sequence is 14 residues long. CDR1 is SGHVS, CDR2 FQNEAQ, per germline. CDR3 amino acids: CASSPERQRNIQYF. The CDR3 DNA sequence: TGTGCCAGCAGCCCGGAGAGACAGAGAAACATTCAGTACTTC.

The chain joins TRBV2 to TRBJ2-2, with 8 bases fitting TRBD1. The V gene's germline CDR1 is SNHLY and CDR2 FYNNEI. The length of the CDR3 is 18 residues. Losses at the gene ends were 2 bases for V and 2 bases for J; bases not matched to a gene: 10. CDR3 region: CASSELDRGPFNTGELFF. The CDR3 nucleotides are TGTGCCAGCAGTGAACTTGACAGGGGACCCTTCAACACCGGGGAGCTGTTTTTT.

The genes are TRBV19 and TRBJ2-1; TRBD2 matches 7 bases. Germline CDR1 LNHDA, CDR2 SQIVND (reference sequence). The trim removed 2 bases at V and 2 bases at J, leaving 6 bases unmatched. The CDR3 extends over 16 amino acids. CDR3 residues: CASSIITGGPYNEQFF. CDR3 coding DNA: TGTGCCAGTAGTATAATCACGGGAGGTCCCTACAATGAGCAGTTCTTC.

Concerning this clone itself: This may arise from a read error, as a much more abundant clone is one base away. Other DNA sequences in this sample translate to the same CDR3. CDR3: CASRDSYEQYF. CDR3 coding DNA: TGTGCCAGCAGGGACTCCTACGAGCAGTACTTC. This chain uses TRBV2 with TRBJ2-7; D remains unclear. The CDR3 totals 11 residues. Germline V gene lookup returns CDR1 SNHLY and CDR2 FYNNEI. The germline V and J ends were trimmed by 6 bases and 0 bases, with 3 bases remaining between them.

The sample holds a few counts of this clone. The sample carries other DNA sequences with the same CDR3. V usage is TRBV7-9 and J usage is TRBJ1-5, with D unclear. This CDR3 has 14 amino acids. Trimming shortened V by 1 base and J by 1 base, and 5 bases separated the two germline ends. The germline V gene has CDR1 SEHNR and CDR2 FQNEAQ (reference sequence). The CDR3 DNA is TGTGCCAGCAGCTTAGTGGACAGCAATCAGCCCCAGCATTTT. Protein product: CASSLVDSNQPQHF. Based on the CDR3 plus reference TRBV7-9 and TRBJ1-5, the full variable domain is DTGVSQNPRHKITKRGQNVTFRCDPISEHNRLYWYRQTLGQGPEFLTYFQNEAQLEKSRLLSDRFSAERPKGSFSTLEIQRTEQGDSAMYLCASSLVDSNQPQHFGDGTRLSIL.

The chain carries TRBV28 and TRBJ2-7, with 9 positions matching TRBD2. Trimming at V came to 6 bases and at J to 1 base, leaving 13 bases not matched to a gene. Germline CDR1 reads MDHEN; CDR2 reads SYDVKM. The CDR3 consists of 17 residues. CDR3 in amino acids: CASRSTYRTSVSYEQYF. DNA of the CDR3: TGTGCCAGCAGGTCAACCTACAGGACTAGCGTTTCCTACGAGCAGTACTTC.

The CDR3 nucleotides read TGTGCCAGCAGCGTAGCCAGGGGGGATCCCTCCTACGAGCAGTACTTC. This codes for CASSVARGDPSYEQYF. J is TRBJ2-7 and V is TRBV9, with D possibly matching TRBD1 (7 bases). There are 16 residues in the CDR3. The germline CDR1 and CDR2 sequences are SGDLS and YYNGEE. V lost 0 bases and J 0 bases, leaving 13 bases between the germline ends.

J is TRBJ1-2 and V is TRBV7-9, with D possibly TRBD1 on 6 matching bases. Germline values: CDR1 SEHNR, CDR2 FQNEAQ (reference sequence). The CDR3 sequence is 15 residues long. Trimming took off 0 bases at V and 4 bases at J, with 12 bases between the two ends. The CDR3 bases are TGTGCCAGCAGCTTAGCCCAGGGGCCCGCCTATGGCTACACCTTC. As protein: CASSLAQGPAYGYTF.

The chain couples TRBV6-5 to TRBJ1-1, with 9 bases lining up with TRBD1. CDR1 and CDR2 from the germline V gene are MNHEY and SVGAGI. CDR3 length: 16 residues. V lost 0 bases to trimming and J lost 3 bases; unmatched junction nucleotides: 5. CDR3 DNA sequence: TGTGCCAGCAGTTACTCGGGGACAGGGCTCGACACTGAAGCTTTCTTT. It translates to CASSYSGTGLDTEAFF.

The chain recombines TRBV6-1 with TRBJ2-7; TRBD2 matches at 11 bases. The CDR3 covers 17 residues. The V gene's germline CDR1 is MNHNS and CDR2 SASEGT. J lost 0 bases, V lost 3 bases, and 7 bases had no gene match. The CDR3 DNA follows: TGTGCCAGCAGTGACGTACCACTAGCGGGAGCCTCCTACGAGCAGTACTTC. Amino acids: CASSDVPLAGASYEQYF.

V is TRBV30 and J is TRBJ2-7, with 8 bases fitting TRBD1. J was trimmed by 7 bases and V by 3 bases; bases with no gene match: 8. The germline CDR1 and CDR2 sequences are GTSNPN and SVGIG (reference sequence). The CDR3 sequence is 13 residues long. The CDR3 DNA reads TGTGCCTGGAGGAACAGGGGGTCGGGGGAGCAGTACTTC. It is translated as CAWRNRGSGEQYF.

This sequence joins TRBV9 and TRBJ1-1, with D uncertain. The germline CDR1 and CDR2 sequences are SGDLS and YYNGEE. The V end lost 1 base, the J end lost 6 bases, and 10 bases lay between the germline ends. CDR3 length: 13 residues. The CDR3 is CASSVFSGSEAFF. CDR3 nucleotides: TGTGCCAGCAGCGTATTTTCGGGTTCTGAAGCTTTCTTT.

This clone was seen at least ten times. The rearrangement joins TRBV4-1 to TRBJ2-5, with 11 bases aligning to TRBD1. With 3 bases clipped from V and 5 bases from J, the junction kept 8 bases outside the gene matches. Germline CDR1 MGHRA, CDR2 YSYEKL. There are 16 residues in the CDR3. The DNA of the CDR3 is TGCGCCAGCAGCCAGGCCGGGACAGGGGGTCGCGAGACCCAGTACTTC. This gives the protein CASSQAGTGGRETQYF.

This chain links TRBV25-1 with TRBJ2-7, with no clear D. This CDR3 has 13 amino acids. CDR1 MGHDK and CDR2 SYGVNS come from the germline V gene. Trimming pared 1 base from V and 6 bases from J, leaving 10 bases between. The CDR3 region has the DNA TGTGCCAGCAGTGAATCTGATTTGGCCGAGCAGTACTTC. Its protein product is CASSESDLAEQYF.

The chain links TRBV2 to TRBJ2-7; TRBD1 agrees at 9 bases. Trimming at V came to 4 bases and at J to 0 bases, leaving 1 base not matched to a gene. Germline values: CDR1 SNHLY, CDR2 FYNNEI. The CDR3 contains 14 residues. The CDR3 sequence is CASSVGQGSYEQYF. The DNA for the CDR3 is TGTGCCAGCAGTGTGGGACAGGGCTCCTACGAGCAGTACTTC.

The chain has TRBV29-1 and TRBJ1-1; D is possibly TRBD1 (5 bases). CDR1 SQVTM and CDR2 ANQGSEA come from the germline V gene. This CDR3 is built from 12 residues. V gave up 4 bases and J gave up 7 bases, with 13 bases separating them. The CDR3 loop is CSVALWQGEAFF. The CDR3 DNA reads as TGCAGCGTTGCTTTGTGGCAGGGTGAAGCTTTCTTT.

The chain employs TRBV14 and TRBJ1-2; no reliable D call. Germline V gene lookup returns CDR1 SGHDN and CDR2 FVKESK. The CDR3 contains 15 residues. V dropped 1 base and J dropped 3 bases, with 12 bases sitting between them. The CDR3 DNA sequence: TGTGCCAGCAGCCAAGCTCCCTTGGGAGACTATGGCTACACCTTC. Its protein is CASSQAPLGDYGYTF.